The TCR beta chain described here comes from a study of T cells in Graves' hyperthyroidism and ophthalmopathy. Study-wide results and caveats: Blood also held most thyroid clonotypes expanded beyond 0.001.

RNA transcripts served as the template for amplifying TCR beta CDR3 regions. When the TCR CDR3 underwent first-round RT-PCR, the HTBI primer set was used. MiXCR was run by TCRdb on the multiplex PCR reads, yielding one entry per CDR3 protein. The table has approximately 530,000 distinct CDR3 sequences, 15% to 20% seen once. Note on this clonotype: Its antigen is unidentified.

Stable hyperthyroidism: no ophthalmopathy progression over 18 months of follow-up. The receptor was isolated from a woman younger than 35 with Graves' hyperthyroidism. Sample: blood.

The CDR3 region is CSASSSGSSYEQYF. The CDR3 DNA reads as TGCAGTGCTAGTAGTAGCGGCAGCTCCTACGAGCAGTACTTC. The chain employs TRBV20-1 and TRBJ2-7, with D possibly being TRBD2 (6 bases). This CDR3 is built from 14 residues. Germline V lookup: CDR1 DFQATT, CDR2 SNEGSKA (reference sequence). Trimming shortened V by 3 bases and J by 0 bases, and 12 bases separated the two germline ends.